A single sample gave rise to the 28 T cell receptor beta chains below, sequenced in a study of T-cell memory formation after mild COVID-19. MiXCR, applied by TCRdb to the 5' RACE reads, yields one record per CDR3 protein. Seen here are 110,000 to 150,000 distinct CDR3 sequences, approximately 25% observed once, and the top ten hold around 24%. Sequencing input: PBMCs or a T cell subset sorted from them (not recorded which). Every receptor here comes from an adult woman who had mild COVID-19 (a few samples of this study predate the infection). Cell type and time point are not known.

This sequence joins TRBV6-6 and TRBJ2-2; D gene unclear. The CDR3 has 15 residues. Germline-derived CDR1 and CDR2 are MNHNY and SVGAGI (reference sequence). V was pared by 4 bases and J by 3 bases, with 12 bases between. Here the CDR3 DNA reads TGTGCCAGCAGTTCCGTTGGCTTTTACACCGGGGAGCTGTTTTTT. Its translation: CASSSVGFYTGELFF.

This sequence joins TRBV29-1 and TRBJ1-2; no firm D call. V was pared by 0 bases and J by 5 bases, with 13 bases between. Germline V gene data show CDR1 as SQVTM and CDR2 as ANQGSEA. The CDR3 covers 14 residues. CDR3 sequence: CSVEDAEVGYGYTF. The CDR3 nucleotides read TGCAGCGTTGAAGATGCAGAGGTGGGGTATGGCTACACCTTC.

This clonotype came up many times. The chain has TRBV6-5 and TRBJ2-7, with TRBD1 matching over 8 bases. The germline V gene has CDR1 MNHEY and CDR2 SVGAGI. V was pared by 5 bases and J by 3 bases, with 9 bases of the junction left unmatched. This CDR3 comprises 15 residues. This CDR3 reads CASSPSLDRGYEQYF. The DNA for the CDR3 is TGTGCCAGCAGTCCCTCCCTCGACAGGGGCTACGAGCAGTACTTC.

For this clonotype: One junction end does not reproduce the germline sequence, and a read error may be involved. The rearrangement uses TRBV15 and TRBJ2-4; weak D call: TRBD2 (7 bases). Germline V gene lookup returns CDR1 LNHNV and CDR2 YYDKDF (reference sequence). CDR3 length equals 13 residues. CDR3 nucleotide sequence: TGTGCCACCAGCAGTGCATGGGGGGGGCCGTGGGACTTC. The encoded protein is CATSSAWGGPWDF.

A few counts support this clonotype. The chain carries TRBV6-2 or TRBV6-3 and TRBJ2-5, with D maybe TRBD1 (6 bases). The CDR3 loop spans 14 amino acids. The V end lost 3 bases, the J end lost 1 base, and 9 bases lay between the germline ends. Germline V gives CDR1 MNHEY, CDR2 SVGEGT. The CDR3 protein is CASSYTGTQETQYF. CDR3 sequence (DNA): TGTGCCAGCAGTTATACAGGGACCCAAGAGACCCAGTACTTC.

This clonotype was observed a handful of times. The V gene is TRBV15, the J gene TRBJ2-1; 12 bases fit TRBD2. CDR1 is LNHNV, CDR2 YYDKDF, per germline (reference sequence). This CDR3 spans 15 amino acids. Trimming took 3 bases from V and 9 from J; bases not matched to a gene: 6. CDR3 protein: CATSSGLAGLGEQFF. In DNA, the CDR3 is TGTGCCACCAGCAGCGGACTAGCGGGGCTAGGTGAGCAGTTCTTC.

A few counts support this clonotype. The chain joins TRBV4-1 to TRBJ2-1, with 10 bases aligning to TRBD2. CDR1 is MGHRA and CDR2 is YSYEKL in the germline V gene. V lost 1 base and J lost 5; bases outside the gene matches: 8. This CDR3 comprises 17 residues. The DNA of the CDR3 is TGCGCCAGCAGCCAAGGAGTAGCGGGGGGCCATGACAATGAGCAGTTCTTC. Translation: CASSQGVAGGHDNEQFF.

V and J are TRBV2 and TRBJ2-7; D is ambiguous. Germline V gene sequence: CDR1 SNHLY, CDR2 FYNNEI. The V end lost 1 base, the J end lost 5 bases, and 6 bases lay between the germline ends. The CDR3 runs 12 residues. The CDR3 bases are TGTGCCAGCAGTGAAGATTTTAACGAGCAGTACTTC. Translation: CASSEDFNEQYF.

The table lists this clonotype with a few counts. This chain uses TRBV5-1 with TRBJ2-7; 7 positions match TRBD1. In germline, CDR1 is SGHRS, CDR2 YFSETQ. Trimming at V came to 2 bases and at J to 3 bases, leaving 2 bases not matched to a gene. The CDR3 covers 13 residues. Here the CDR3 reads CASSFTGDYEQYF. The CDR3 DNA sequence: TGCGCCAGCAGCTTTACAGGGGACTACGAGCAGTACTTC.

This clonotype was seen more than once but under ten times. The chain employs TRBV6-5 and TRBJ2-3, with D possibly being TRBD2 (6 bases). Trimming cost V 1 base and J 6 bases, with 14 bases left between them. The CDR3 has 15 residues. CDR1 is MNHEY and CDR2 is SVGAGI in the germline V gene. CDR3 amino acids: CASSYFPGRGDTQYF. The CDR3 coding sequence is TGTGCCAGCAGTTACTTTCCGGGACGGGGGGATACGCAGTATTTT.

V and J are TRBV24-1 and TRBJ1-5, with 7 bases lining up with TRBD1. The V and J ends lost 3 bases and 0 bases, in that order; junction bases with no gene match: 1. Germline V gene lookup returns CDR1 KGHDR and CDR2 SFDVKD. This CDR3 is built from 15 residues. The DNA for the CDR3 is TGTGCCACCAGTGATGGGACAGATAGCAATCAGCCCCAGCATTTT. Translation: CATSDGTDSNQPQHF.

The chain combines TRBV12-3 or TRBV12-4 with TRBJ1-1; D might be TRBD1 (6 bases). V was trimmed by 4 bases and J by 7 bases, leaving 10 bases between them. CDR3 length: 12 residues. The CDR3 bases are TGTGCCAGCAGTTGGGGGGCGCGTGAAGCTTTCTTT. Its translation: CASSWGAREAFF.

The gene calls are TRBV20-1 and TRBJ2-1; D gene ambiguous. The V and J ends lost 6 bases and 7 bases respectively, with 7 bases between them. The germline CDR1 and CDR2 sequences are DFQATT and SNEGSKA (reference sequence). This CDR3 has 10 amino acids. In DNA, the CDR3 is TGCAGTGCGTTAGGGAATGAGCAGTTCTTC. It encodes CSALGNEQFF.

The chain joins TRBV25-1 to TRBJ2-7; D may be TRBD1 (5 bases). This CDR3 region has 12 residues. V was pared by 7 bases and J by 5 bases, with 12 bases between. Looked up from germline, CDR1 is MGHDK and CDR2 is SYGVNS. CDR3 amino acids: CASTQGNHEQYF. The DNA of the CDR3 is TGTGCCAGCACTCAGGGAAACCACGAGCAGTACTTC.

The chain links TRBV5-1 to TRBJ1-6; D gene unclear. The germline gives CDR1 SGHRS, CDR2 YFSETQ. This CDR3 has 16 amino acids. V lost 0 bases, J lost 0 bases, and 7 bases lay in between. The CDR3: CASSLDSSSYNSPLHF. In nucleotides, the CDR3 is TGCGCCAGCAGCTTGGACAGTTCCTCCTATAATTCACCCCTCCACTTT.

This clonotype was found a few times. The chain has TRBV19 and TRBJ2-3; D not certain. Trimming shortened V by 5 bases and J by 2 bases, and 14 bases separated the two germline ends. This CDR3 spans 15 amino acids. Germline CDR1 LNHDA, CDR2 SQIVND (reference sequence). The CDR3 region has the DNA TGTGCCAGTAGTGTATACGGAAGCGACACAGATACGCAGTATTTT. Its translation: CASSVYGSDTDTQYF.

The chain uses TRBV29-1 and TRBJ2-3; TRBD1 matches 8 bases. Germline CDR1 and CDR2: SQVTM and ANQGSEA. This CDR3 is 19 amino acids long. The junction had 22 bases not matched to a gene; V was cut back by 6 bases and J by 2 bases. CDR3 in amino acids: CSVDRDGPPGLEHTDTQYF. The CDR3 DNA sequence: TGCAGCGTGGACAGGGACGGGCCACCGGGACTGGAACACACAGATACGCAGTATTTT.

This clonotype was counted a few times. J is TRBJ2-1 and V is TRBV11-3; 10 positions match TRBD2. CDR3 length equals 14 residues. Losses at the gene ends were 3 bases for V and 9 bases for J; bases not matched to a gene: 5. Germline CDR1 SGHNT, CDR2 YENEEA. The CDR3 DNA reads as TGTGCCAGCAGCTTCCTAGCGGGAGAGGGTGAGCAGTTCTTC. Amino acids: CASSFLAGEGEQFF. Variable domain in full (rest from reference TRBV11-3 and TRBJ2-1): EAGVVQSPRYKIIEKKQPVAFWCNPISGHNTLYWYLQNLGQGPELLIRYENEEAVDDSQLPKDRFSAERLKGVDSTLKIQPAELGDSAVYLCASSFLAGEGEQFFGPGTRLTVL.

The chain couples TRBV24-1 to TRBJ1-5; D unresolved. This CDR3 region has 12 residues. Per germline, CDR1 KGHDR and CDR2 SFDVKD. Between the trimmed V and J ends, which lost 6 bases and 2 bases, there was a span of 4 bases. The CDR3 sequence is CATSNGNQPQHF. CDR3 in DNA: TGTGCCACCAGTAACGGCAATCAGCCCCAGCATTTT.

The chain joins TRBV5-6 to TRBJ1-2; the D is unclear. This CDR3 has 16 residues. Germline V gene data show CDR1 as SGHDT and CDR2 as YYEEEE. V lost 2 bases, J lost 0 bases, and 14 bases lay in between. CDR3 nucleotides: TGTGCCAGCAGCTTAGTACGGCCGACGGCTAACTATGGCTACACCTTC. It yields the protein CASSLVRPTANYGYTF.

This clonotype has just one count. V usage is TRBV19 and J usage is TRBJ2-5; TRBD1 might be the D (8 bases). Trimming pared 6 bases from V and 5 bases from J, leaving 19 bases between. This CDR3 region has 15 residues. The germline V gene encodes CDR1 LNHDA and CDR2 SQIVND (reference sequence). The CDR3 here is CASSFDRGGLETQYF. The CDR3 region has the DNA TGTGCCAGTAGCTTTGACAGGGGAGGGTTGGAGACCCAGTACTTC.

This clonotype showed up just a few times. The chain combines TRBV7-9 with TRBJ2-1, with D maybe TRBD1 (6 bases). CDR1 SEHNR and CDR2 FQNEAQ come from the germline V gene (reference sequence). Trimming removed 0 bases at V and 3 bases at J, with 9 bases between. This CDR3 has 15 amino acids. The chain's CDR3 is CASSLAGGYYNEQFF. CDR3 bases: TGTGCCAGCAGCTTAGCAGGGGGATACTACAATGAGCAGTTCTTC.

This clonotype was seen a handful of times. The J gene is TRBJ1-1, the V gene TRBV6-5; D call uncertain. V was clipped by 0 bases and J by 1 base, with 15 bases between them. Germline V CDR1 and CDR2: MNHEY, SVGAGI. The CDR3 covers 17 residues. CDR3 in amino acids: CASSYSSSPGPNTEAFF. CDR3 nucleotides: TGTGCCAGCAGTTACTCGTCGAGCCCCGGACCGAACACTGAAGCTTTCTTT.

This clonotype was detected only a few times. CDR3 sequence: CASSYLGGGSSYNEQFF. DNA of the CDR3: TGTGCCAGCAGTTACTTAGGCGGCGGAAGCTCCTACAATGAGCAGTTCTTC. This rearrangement joins TRBV6-2 or TRBV6-3 to TRBJ2-1; D gene ambiguous. CDR1 is MNHEY and CDR2 is SVGEGT in the germline V gene. The CDR3 runs 17 residues. The V gene lost 1 base and the J gene lost 0 bases, with 13 bases spanning the gap.

V usage is TRBV5-1 and J usage is TRBJ2-2; D is uncertain. The CDR3 is made up of 13 amino acids. Germline V lookup: CDR1 SGHRS, CDR2 YFSETQ. Trimming shortened V by 5 bases and J by 7 bases, and 12 bases separated the two germline ends. The CDR3 DNA follows: TGCGCCAGCAGTCCCCCAGAAAACGGGGAGCTGTTTTTT. Translating it yields CASSPPENGELFF.

There are a few counts of this clonotype. The rearrangement uses TRBV5-1 and TRBJ2-3; D uncertain. This CDR3 has 15 amino acids. Deletions cut 0 bases from V and 0 bases from J, with 8 bases between. CDR1 is SGHRS and CDR2 is YFSETQ in the germline V gene. CDR3 sequence: CASSLDRRSTDTQYF. The CDR3 DNA sequence: TGCGCCAGCAGCTTGGATCGGCGGAGCACAGATACGCAGTATTTT.

This sequence joins TRBV24-1 and TRBJ2-1, with D possibly TRBD2 on 6 matching bases. Trimming took 3 bases from V and 10 from J, leaving 9 bases between them. Germline V gene sequence: CDR1 KGHDR, CDR2 SFDVKD. The CDR3 runs 12 residues. The CDR3 bases are TGTGCCACCAGTGATCCGGGGGTCGAGCAGTTCTTC. Amino acid sequence: CATSDPGVEQFF.

Regarding this clonotype: One junction end does not reproduce the germline sequence, and a read error may be involved. The V and J genes are TRBV10-3 and TRBJ2-1, with 7 bases identical to TRBD2. This CDR3 contains 15 residues. Germline V CDR1 and CDR2: ENHRY, SYGVKD. CDR3 in amino acids: CAISDIAGSHNEQFF. The CDR3 DNA is TGTGCCATCAGTGACATAGCGGGCTCCCACAATGAGCAGTTCTTC.